This record concerns one T cell receptor (beta chain) sequence. The TCR beta profiling, which covered VDJ combination and CDR3 sequence, was carried out using genomic DNA as the template. TCRdb passed the reads through MiXCR, listing each CDR3 protein once. The sample has hundreds of thousands of distinct CDR3 sequences, approximately 70% seen once. This sample is drawn from a study of CD8+CD57+ T cells in acquired aplastic anemia. There are 15 residues in the CDR3. CDR1 and CDR2 (germline): SGHRS, YFSETQ. V lost 7 bases to trimming and J lost 4 bases; unmatched junction nucleotides: 12. This chain joins TRBV5-1 and TRBJ2-7; 9 bases align to TRBD1. Sample: sorted CD4+, CD8+, or CD8+CD57+ T cells (not recorded which) from PBMCs. The receptor's source is a human donor in good health, serving as a control. This CDR3 is CASRGAGTGPYEQYF. CDR3 nucleotide sequence: TGCGCCAGCCGCGGGGCCGGGACAGGGCCATACGAGCAGTACTTC.